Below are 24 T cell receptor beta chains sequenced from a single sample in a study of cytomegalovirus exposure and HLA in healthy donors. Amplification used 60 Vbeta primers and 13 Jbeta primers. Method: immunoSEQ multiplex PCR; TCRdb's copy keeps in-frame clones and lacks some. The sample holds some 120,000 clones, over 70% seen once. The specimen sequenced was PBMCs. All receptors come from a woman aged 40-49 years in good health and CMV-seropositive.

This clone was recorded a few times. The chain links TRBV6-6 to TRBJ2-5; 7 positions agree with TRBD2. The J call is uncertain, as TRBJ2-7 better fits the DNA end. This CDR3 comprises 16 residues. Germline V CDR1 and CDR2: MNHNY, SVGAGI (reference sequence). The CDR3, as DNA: TGTGCCAGCAGTTCCCTCGGGGGGAGGGAGAACTACGAGCAGTACTTC. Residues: CASSSLGGRENYEQYF.

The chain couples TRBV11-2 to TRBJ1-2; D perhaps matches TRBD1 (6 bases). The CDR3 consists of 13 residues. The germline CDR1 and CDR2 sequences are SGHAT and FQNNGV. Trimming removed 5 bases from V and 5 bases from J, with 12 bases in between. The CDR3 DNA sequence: TGTGCCAGCAGCCAACCAGGGGTTTATGGCTACACCTTC. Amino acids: CASSQPGVYGYTF.

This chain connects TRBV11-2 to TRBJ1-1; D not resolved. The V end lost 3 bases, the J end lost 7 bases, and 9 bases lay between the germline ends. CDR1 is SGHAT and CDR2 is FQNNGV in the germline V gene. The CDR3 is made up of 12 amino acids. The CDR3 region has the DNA TGTGCCAGCAGCTTGGGCACCCATGAAGCTTTCTTT. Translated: CASSLGTHEAFF.

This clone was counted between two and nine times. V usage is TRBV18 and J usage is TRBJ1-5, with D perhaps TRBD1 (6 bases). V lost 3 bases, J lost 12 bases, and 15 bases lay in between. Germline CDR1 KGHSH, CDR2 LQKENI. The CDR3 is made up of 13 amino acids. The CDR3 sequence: CASSPDSSHLQHF. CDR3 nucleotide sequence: TGTGCCAGCTCACCGGACAGTTCCCATCTCCAGCATTTT.

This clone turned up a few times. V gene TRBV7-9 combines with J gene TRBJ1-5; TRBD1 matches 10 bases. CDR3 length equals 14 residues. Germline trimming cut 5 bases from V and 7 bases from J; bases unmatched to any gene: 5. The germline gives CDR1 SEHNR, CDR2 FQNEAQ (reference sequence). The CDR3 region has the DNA TGTGCCAGCAGCGGGACAGGGGTCGGCCAGCCCCAGCATTTT. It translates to CASSGTGVGQPQHF.

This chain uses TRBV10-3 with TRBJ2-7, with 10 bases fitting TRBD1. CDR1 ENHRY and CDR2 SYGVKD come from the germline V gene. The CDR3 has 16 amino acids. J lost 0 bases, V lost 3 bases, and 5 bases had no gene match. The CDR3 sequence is CAISEVDRGPSYEQYF. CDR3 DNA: TGTGCCATCAGTGAAGTAGACAGGGGGCCCTCCTACGAGCAGTACTTC.

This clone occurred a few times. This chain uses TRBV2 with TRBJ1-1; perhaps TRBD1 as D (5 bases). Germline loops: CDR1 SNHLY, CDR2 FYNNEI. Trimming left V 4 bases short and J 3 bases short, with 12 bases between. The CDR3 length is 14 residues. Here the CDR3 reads CASSVTAKYTEAFF. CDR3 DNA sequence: TGTGCCAGCAGTGTGACAGCCAAGTACACTGAAGCTTTCTTT.

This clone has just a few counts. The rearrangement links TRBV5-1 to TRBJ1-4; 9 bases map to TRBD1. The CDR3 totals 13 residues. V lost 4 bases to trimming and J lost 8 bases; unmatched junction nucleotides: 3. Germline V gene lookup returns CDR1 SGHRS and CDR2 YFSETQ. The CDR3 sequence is CASSLTGGEKLFF. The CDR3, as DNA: TGCGCCAGCAGCCTGACAGGGGGGGAAAAACTGTTTTTT.

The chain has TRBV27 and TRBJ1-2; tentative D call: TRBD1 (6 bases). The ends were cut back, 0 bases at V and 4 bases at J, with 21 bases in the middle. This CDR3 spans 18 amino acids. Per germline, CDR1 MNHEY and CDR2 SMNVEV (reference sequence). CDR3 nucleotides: TGTGCCAGCAGTTTATCTCACAGCCAGGGGCCCTACTCCTATGGCTACACCTTC. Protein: CASSLSHSQGPYSYGYTF.

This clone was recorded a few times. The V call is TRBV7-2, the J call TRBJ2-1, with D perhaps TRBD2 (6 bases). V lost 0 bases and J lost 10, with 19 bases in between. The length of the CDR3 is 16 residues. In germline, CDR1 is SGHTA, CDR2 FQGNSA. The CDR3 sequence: CASSLARDWRRQEQFF. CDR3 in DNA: TGTGCCAGCAGCTTAGCGCGGGACTGGCGACGCCAGGAGCAGTTCTTC.

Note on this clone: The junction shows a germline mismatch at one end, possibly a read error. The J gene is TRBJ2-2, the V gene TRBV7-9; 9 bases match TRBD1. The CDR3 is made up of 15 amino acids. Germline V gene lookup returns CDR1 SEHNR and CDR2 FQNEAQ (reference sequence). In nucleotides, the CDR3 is TGTGCCGGCAGCTCGACAGGGGGGAACACCGGGGAGCTGTTTTTT. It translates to CAGSSTGGNTGELFF.

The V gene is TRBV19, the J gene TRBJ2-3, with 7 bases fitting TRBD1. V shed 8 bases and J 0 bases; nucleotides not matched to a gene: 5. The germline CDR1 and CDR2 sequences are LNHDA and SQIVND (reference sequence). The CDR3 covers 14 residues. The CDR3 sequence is CASSEDRSTDTQYF. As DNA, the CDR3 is TGTGCCAGTTCGGAGGACAGGAGCACAGATACGCAGTATTTT.

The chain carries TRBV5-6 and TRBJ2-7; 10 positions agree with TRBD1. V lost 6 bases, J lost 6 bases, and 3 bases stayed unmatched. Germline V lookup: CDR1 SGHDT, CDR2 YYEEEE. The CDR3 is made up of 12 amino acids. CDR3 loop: CASIGTGAEQYF. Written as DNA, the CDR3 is TGTGCCAGCATAGGGACAGGGGCCGAGCAGTACTTC.

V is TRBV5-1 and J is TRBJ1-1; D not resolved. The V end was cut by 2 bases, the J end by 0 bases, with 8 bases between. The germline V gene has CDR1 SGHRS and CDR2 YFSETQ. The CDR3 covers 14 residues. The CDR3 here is CASSLRGMNTEAFF. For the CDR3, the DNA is TGCGCCAGCAGCTTACGCGGGATGAACACTGAAGCTTTCTTT.

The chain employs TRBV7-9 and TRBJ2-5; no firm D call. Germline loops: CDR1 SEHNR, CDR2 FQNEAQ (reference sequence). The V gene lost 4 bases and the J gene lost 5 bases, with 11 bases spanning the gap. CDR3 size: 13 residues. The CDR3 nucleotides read TGTGCCAGCAGCTCTAACCCCGCGGAGACCCAGTACTTC. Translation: CASSSNPAETQYF. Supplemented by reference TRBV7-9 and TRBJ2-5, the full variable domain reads DTGVSQNPRHKITKRGQNVTFRCDPISEHNRLYWYRQTLGQGPEFLTYFQNEAQLEKSRLLSDRFSAERPKGSFSTLEIQRTEQGDSAMYLCASSSNPAETQYFGPGTRLLVL.

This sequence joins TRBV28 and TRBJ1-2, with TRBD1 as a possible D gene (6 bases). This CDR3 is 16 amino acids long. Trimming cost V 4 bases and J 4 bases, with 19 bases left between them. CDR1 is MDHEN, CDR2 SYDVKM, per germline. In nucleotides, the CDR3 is TGTGCCAGCAGTTCACTAACGGAGGACAGAATCTATGGCTACACCTTC. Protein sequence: CASSSLTEDRIYGYTF.

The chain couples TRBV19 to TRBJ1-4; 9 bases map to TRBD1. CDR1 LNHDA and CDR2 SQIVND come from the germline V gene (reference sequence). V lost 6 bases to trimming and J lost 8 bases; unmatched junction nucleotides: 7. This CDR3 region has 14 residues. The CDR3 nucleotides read TGTGCCAGTAGCACACAGGGGGCCGGGGAAAAACTGTTTTTT. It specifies CASSTQGAGEKLFF. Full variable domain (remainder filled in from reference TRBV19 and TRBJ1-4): DGGITQSPKYLFRKEGQNVTLSCEQNLNHDAMYWYRQDPGQGLRLIYYSQIVNDFQKGDIAEGYSVSREKKESFPLTVTSAQKNPTAFYLCASSTQGAGEKLFFGSGTQLSVL.

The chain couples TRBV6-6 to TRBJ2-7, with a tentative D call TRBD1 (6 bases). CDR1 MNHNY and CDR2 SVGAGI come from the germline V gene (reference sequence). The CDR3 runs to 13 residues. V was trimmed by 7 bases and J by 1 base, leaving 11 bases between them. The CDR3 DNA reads TGTGCCAGCAACCCTGGACAGTCCTACGAGCAGTACTTC. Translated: CASNPGQSYEQYF.

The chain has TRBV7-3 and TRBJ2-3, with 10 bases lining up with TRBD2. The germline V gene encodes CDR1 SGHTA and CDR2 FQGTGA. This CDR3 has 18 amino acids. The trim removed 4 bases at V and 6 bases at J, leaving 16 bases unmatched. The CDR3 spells CASSSIGLAAGVRDTQYF. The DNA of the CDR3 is TGTGCCAGCAGCTCAATAGGACTAGCGGCGGGAGTACGTGATACGCAGTATTTT.

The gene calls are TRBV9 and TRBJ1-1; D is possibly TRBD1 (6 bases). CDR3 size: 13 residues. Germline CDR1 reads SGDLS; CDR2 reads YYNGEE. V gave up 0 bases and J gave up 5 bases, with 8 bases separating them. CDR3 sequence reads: CASSVEQGTEAFF. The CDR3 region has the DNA TGTGCCAGCAGCGTAGAGCAGGGGACTGAAGCTTTCTTT.

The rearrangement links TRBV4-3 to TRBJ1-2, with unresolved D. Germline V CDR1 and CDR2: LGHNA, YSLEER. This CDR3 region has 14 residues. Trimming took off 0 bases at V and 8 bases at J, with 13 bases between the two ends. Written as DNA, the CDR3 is TGCGCCAGCAGCCAAGATCCTGCCTTTCGGGGCTACACCTTC. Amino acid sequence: CASSQDPAFRGYTF.

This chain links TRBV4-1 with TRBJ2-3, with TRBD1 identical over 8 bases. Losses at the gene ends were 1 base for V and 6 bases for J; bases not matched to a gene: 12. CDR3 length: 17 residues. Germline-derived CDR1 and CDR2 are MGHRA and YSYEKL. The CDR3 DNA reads TGCGCCAGCAGCCAAGTCTCCGGGACAGGCTCGAGGGATACGCAGTATTTT. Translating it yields CASSQVSGTGSRDTQYF.

CDR3 in DNA: TGTGCCAGCAGTATCCGACGGGGAGGCTACACCTTC. Its protein is CASSIRRGGYTF. This sequence joins TRBV28 and TRBJ1-2; D call uncertain. The CDR3 has 12 residues. Trimming removed 5 bases at V and 8 bases at J, with 12 bases between. Germline V gene lookup returns CDR1 MDHEN and CDR2 SYDVKM.

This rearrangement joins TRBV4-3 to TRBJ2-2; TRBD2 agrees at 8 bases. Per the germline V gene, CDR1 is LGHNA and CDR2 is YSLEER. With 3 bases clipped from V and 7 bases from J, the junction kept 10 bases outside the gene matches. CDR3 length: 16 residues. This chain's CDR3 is CASSHRAGAVDGELFF. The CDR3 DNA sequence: TGCGCCAGCAGCCACCGAGCGGGAGCGGTCGACGGGGAGCTGTTTTTT.